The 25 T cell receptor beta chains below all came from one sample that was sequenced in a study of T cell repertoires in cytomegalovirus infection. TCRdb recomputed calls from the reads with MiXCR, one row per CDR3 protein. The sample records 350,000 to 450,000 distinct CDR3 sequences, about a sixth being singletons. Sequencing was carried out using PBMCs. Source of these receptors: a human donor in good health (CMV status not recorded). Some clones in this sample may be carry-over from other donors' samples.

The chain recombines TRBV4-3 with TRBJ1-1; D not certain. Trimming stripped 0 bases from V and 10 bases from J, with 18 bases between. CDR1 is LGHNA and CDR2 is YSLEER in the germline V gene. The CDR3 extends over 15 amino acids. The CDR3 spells CASSQDWAGPWGAFF. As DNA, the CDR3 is TGCGCCAGCAGCCAAGATTGGGCAGGCCCCTGGGGAGCTTTCTTT.

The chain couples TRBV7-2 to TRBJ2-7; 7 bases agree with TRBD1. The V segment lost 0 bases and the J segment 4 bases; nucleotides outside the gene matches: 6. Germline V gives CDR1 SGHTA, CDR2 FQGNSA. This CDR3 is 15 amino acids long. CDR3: CASSLAPGTEYEQYF. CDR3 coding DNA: TGTGCCAGCAGCTTAGCTCCCGGGACAGAGTACGAGCAGTACTTC.

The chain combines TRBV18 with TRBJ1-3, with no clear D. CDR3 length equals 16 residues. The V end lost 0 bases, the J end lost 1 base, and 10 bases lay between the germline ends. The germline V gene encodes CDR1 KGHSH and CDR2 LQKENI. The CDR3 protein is CASSPPARLSGNTIYF. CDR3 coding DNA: TGTGCCAGCTCACCACCGGCCCGGCTATCTGGAAACACCATATATTTT. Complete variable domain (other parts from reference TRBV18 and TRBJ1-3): NAGVMQNPRHLVRRRGQEARLRCSPMKGHSHVYWYRQLPEEGLKFMVYLQKENIIDESGMPKERFSAEFPKEGPSILRIQQVVRGDSAAYFCASSPPARLSGNTIYFGEGSWLTVV.

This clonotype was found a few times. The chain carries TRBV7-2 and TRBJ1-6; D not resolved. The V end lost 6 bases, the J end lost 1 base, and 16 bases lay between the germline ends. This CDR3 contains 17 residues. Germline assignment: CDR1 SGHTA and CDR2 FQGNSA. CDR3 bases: TGTGCCAGCAGTCTGACGCCTCAAGTGTCCTATAATTCACCCCTCCACTTT. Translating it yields CASSLTPQVSYNSPLHF.

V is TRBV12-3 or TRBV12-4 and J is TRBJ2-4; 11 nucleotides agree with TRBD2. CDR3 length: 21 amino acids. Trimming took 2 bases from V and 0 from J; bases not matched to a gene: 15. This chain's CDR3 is CASSLTRSGRASGSAKNIQYF. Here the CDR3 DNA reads TGTGCCAGCAGTTTAACCCGTAGCGGGAGGGCTTCAGGGTCAGCCAAAAACATTCAGTACTTC.

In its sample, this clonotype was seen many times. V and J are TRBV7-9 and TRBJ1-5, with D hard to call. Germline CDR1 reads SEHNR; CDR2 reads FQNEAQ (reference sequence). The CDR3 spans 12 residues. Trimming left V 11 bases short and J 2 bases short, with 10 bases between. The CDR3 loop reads CAAGEGNQPQHF. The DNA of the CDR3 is TGTGCCGCCGGGGAGGGCAATCAGCCCCAGCATTTT.

CDR3 loop: CSARGTGAGTDTQYF. CDR3 bases: TGCAGTGCTAGAGGTACAGGGGCAGGGACAGATACGCAGTATTTT. The rearrangement links TRBV20-1 to TRBJ2-3; TRBD1 agrees at 7 bases. The V and J ends lost 1 base and 3 bases, in that order; junction bases with no gene match: 7. The CDR3 sequence is 15 residues long. Germline V lookup: CDR1 DFQATT, CDR2 SNEGSKA (reference sequence).

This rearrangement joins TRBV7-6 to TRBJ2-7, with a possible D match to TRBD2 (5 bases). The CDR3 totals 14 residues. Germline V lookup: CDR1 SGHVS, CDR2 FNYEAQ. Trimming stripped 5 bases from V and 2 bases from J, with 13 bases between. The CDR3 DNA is TGTGCCAGCAGCCCCCAGGACTCTACCTACGAGCAGTACTTC. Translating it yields CASSPQDSTYEQYF.

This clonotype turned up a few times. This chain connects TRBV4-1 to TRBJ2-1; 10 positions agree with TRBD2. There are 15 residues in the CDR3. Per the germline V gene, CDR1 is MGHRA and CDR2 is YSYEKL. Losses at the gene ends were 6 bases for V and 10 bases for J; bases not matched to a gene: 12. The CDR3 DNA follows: TGCGCCAGCAGTCAATTAGCGGGAGGCCTTTCCGAGCAGTTCTTC. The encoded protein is CASSQLAGGLSEQFF.

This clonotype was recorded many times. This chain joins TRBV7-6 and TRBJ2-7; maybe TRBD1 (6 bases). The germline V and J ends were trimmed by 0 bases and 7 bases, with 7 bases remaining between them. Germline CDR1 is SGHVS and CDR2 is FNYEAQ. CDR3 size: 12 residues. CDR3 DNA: TGTGCCAGCAGCTTAGCAACAGGGGAGCAGTACTTC. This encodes CASSLATGEQYF.

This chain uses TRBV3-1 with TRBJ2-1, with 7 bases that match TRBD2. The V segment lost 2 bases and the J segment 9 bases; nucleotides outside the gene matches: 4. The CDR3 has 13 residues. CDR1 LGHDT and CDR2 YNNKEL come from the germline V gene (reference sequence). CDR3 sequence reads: CASSQLLASEQFF. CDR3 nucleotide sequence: TGTGCCAGCAGCCAACTACTAGCGTCTGAGCAGTTCTTC.

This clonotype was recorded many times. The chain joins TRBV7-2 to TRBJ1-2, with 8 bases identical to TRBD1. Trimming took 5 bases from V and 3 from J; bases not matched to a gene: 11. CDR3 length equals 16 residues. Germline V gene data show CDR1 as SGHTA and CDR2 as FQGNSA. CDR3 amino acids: CASSRGQGFPDYGYTF. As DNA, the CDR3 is TGTGCCAGCAGCCGCGGACAGGGCTTCCCCGACTATGGCTACACCTTC.

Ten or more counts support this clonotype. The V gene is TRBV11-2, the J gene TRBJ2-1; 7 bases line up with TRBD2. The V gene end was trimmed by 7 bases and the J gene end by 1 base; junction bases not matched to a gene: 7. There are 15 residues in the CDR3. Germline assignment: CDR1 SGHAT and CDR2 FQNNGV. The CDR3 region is CASTGLDLSYNEQFF. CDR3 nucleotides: TGTGCCAGCACCGGACTAGACCTTTCCTACAATGAGCAGTTCTTC.

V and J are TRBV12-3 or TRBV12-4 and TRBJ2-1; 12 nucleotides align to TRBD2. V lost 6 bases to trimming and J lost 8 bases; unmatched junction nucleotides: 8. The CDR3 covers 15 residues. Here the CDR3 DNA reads TGTGCCAGCAGCCGGACTAGCGGGACCCAAGATGAGCAGTTCTTC. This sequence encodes CASSRTSGTQDEQFF.

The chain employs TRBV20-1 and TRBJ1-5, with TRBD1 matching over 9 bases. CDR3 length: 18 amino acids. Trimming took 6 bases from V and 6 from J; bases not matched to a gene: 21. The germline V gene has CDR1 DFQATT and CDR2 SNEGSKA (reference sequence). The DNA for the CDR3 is TGCAGTGCACCTACCCCCACAGGGGGCTCAGGGGTGGCTCAGCCCCAGCATTTT. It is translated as CSAPTPTGGSGVAQPQHF.

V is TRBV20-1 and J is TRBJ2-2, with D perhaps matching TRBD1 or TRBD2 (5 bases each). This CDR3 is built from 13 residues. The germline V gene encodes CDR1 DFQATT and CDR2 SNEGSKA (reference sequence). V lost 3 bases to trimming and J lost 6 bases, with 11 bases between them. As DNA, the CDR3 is TGCAGTGCTAGCCCAGGGAGACCCGGGGAGCTGTTTTTT. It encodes CSASPGRPGELFF.

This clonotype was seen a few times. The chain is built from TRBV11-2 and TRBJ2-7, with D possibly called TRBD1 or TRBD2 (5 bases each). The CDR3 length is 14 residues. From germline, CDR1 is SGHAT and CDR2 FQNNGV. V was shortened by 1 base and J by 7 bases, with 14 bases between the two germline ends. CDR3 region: CASSLGRDGAEQYF. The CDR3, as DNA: TGTGCCAGCAGCTTAGGACGGGACGGCGCTGAGCAGTACTTC.

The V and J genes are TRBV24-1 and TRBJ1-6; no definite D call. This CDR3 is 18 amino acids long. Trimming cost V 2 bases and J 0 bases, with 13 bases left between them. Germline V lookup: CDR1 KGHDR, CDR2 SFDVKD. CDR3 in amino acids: CATSDSRRSSSYNSPLHF. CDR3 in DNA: TGTGCCACCAGTGATTCCCGCCGCAGTAGCTCCTATAATTCACCCCTCCACTTT.

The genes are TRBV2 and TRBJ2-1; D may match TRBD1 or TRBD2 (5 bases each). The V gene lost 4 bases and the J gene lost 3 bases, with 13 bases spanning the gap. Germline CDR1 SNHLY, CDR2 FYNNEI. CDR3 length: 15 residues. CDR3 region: CASSALGGDYNEQFF. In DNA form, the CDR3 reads TGTGCCAGCAGTGCTCTTGGGGGAGACTACAATGAGCAGTTCTTC.

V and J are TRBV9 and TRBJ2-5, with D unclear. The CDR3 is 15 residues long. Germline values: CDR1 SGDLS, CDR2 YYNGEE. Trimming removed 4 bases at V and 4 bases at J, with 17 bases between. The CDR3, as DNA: TGTGCCAGCAGCCCCTCCCAGGCCACACGAGAGACCCAGTACTTC. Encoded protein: CASSPSQATRETQYF.

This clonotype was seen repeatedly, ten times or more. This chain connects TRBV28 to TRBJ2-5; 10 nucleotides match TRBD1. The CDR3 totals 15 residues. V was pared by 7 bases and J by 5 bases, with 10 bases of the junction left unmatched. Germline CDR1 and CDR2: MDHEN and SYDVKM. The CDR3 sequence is CASTSRDRGTETQYF. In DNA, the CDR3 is TGTGCCAGCACATCCCGGGACAGGGGCACCGAGACCCAGTACTTC.

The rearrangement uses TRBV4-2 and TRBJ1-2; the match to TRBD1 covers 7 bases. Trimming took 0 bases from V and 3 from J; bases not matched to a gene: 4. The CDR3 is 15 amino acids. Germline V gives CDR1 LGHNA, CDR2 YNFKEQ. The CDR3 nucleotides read TGTGCCAGCAGCCAAGATTCCAGGGGGTACTATGGCTACACCTTC. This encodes CASSQDSRGYYGYTF.

The CDR3 DNA is TGTGCCAGCAGTTACTTCTCACTTATAGCGGGGGGCACAGATACGCAGTATTTT. It specifies CASSYFSLIAGGTDTQYF. V is TRBV6-5 and J is TRBJ2-3; 9 bases are a match to TRBD2. CDR1 MNHEY and CDR2 SVGAGI come from the germline V gene. J lost 1 base, V lost 1 base, and 9 bases had no gene match. This CDR3 has 18 amino acids.

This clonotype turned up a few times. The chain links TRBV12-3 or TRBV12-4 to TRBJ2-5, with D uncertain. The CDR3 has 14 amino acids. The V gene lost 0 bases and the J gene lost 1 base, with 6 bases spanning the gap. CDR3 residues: CASSLAASQETQYF. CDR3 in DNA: TGTGCCAGCAGTTTAGCAGCAAGCCAAGAGACCCAGTACTTC.

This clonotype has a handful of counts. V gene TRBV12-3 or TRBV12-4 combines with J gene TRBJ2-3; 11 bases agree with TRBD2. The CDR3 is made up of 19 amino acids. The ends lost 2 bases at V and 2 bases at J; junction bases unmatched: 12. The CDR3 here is CASSLYGTSGSLLTDTQYF. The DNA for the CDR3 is TGTGCCAGCAGTTTATATGGGACTAGCGGCTCCTTACTCACAGATACGCAGTATTTT.